Each of the 4 T cell receptor beta chains below was sequenced from the same sample in a study of T cell responses to AZD1222 COVID-19 vaccine. Clones were sequenced by immunoSEQ multiplex PCR, and TCRdb holds only the in-frame ones, with some missing. The sample has under 200,000 clones, 90% to 95% seen once. The sequenced sample was peripheral blood, obtained on day 0 of AZD1222 vaccination. The origin of the receptors is an adult in good health.

The J gene is TRBJ2-5, the V gene TRBV2; TRBD1 or TRBD2 may be the D gene (5 bases each). CDR3 length equals 16 residues. The V end lost 5 bases, the J end lost 4 bases, and 20 bases lay between the germline ends. Looked up from germline, CDR1 is SNHLY and CDR2 is FYNNEI. This CDR3 is CASSLTRGWSGETQYF. As DNA, the CDR3 is TGTGCCAGCAGTCTGACGAGGGGATGGTCGGGAGAGACCCAGTACTTC.

In regard to this clone: One end of the junction is discordant with germline, which a read error may explain. The chain recombines TRBV5-4 with TRBJ1-2, with unresolved D. Germline lookup yields CDR1 SGHNT and CDR2 YYREEE (reference sequence). The CDR3 is 13 amino acids. This CDR3 is CASSLVGRSLGFF. CDR3 bases: TGTGCCAGCAGCTTGGTCGGGAGGAGTCTGGGGTTCTTC.

This clone showed up just once. The chain joins TRBV21-1 to TRBJ2-5; the table's D call TRBD1 went unverified against the DNA. TRBV21-1 is labeled a pseudogene. The CDR3 is made up of 15 amino acids. The CDR3: CASSKGQGFQETQYF. The CDR3 nucleotides read TGTGCCAGCAGCAAGGGACAGGGATTTCAAGAGACCCAGTACTTC.

This clone was recorded only once. The rearrangement uses TRBV11-2 and TRBJ1-2; D not certain. The CDR3 loop spans 13 amino acids. The germline V and J ends were trimmed by 4 bases and 3 bases, with 9 bases remaining between them. CDR1 and CDR2 (germline): SGHAT, FQNNGV. In DNA form, the CDR3 reads TGTGCCAGCAGCTCCGTCCGGGACTATGGCTACACCTTC. Translating gives CASSSVRDYGYTF. Drawing the rest from reference TRBV11-2 and TRBJ1-2, the complete variable domain is EAGVAQSPRYKIIEKRQSVAFWCNPISGHATLYWYQQILGQGPKLLIQFQNNGVVDDSQLPKDRFSAERLKGVDSTLKIQPAKLEDSAVYLCASSSVRDYGYTFGSGTRLTVV.